This entry lists 28 T cell receptor beta chains sequenced from one sample in a study of patients and donors after allogeneic stem cell transplantation. TCRdb processed the RT-PCR reads anew with MiXCR; each CDR3 protein has one entry. The data show about a million distinct CDR3 sequences, with 15% to 20% seen just once and 5% to 7.5% held by the top ten. Sequencing used blood, either unsorted or a sorted T cell fraction (not recorded which). These receptors were taken from a human donor who was either an allogeneic HSCT recipient or a stem cell or donor lymphocyte infusion donor (not recorded which). It is not recorded whose cells these are; they may come from a transplant donor.

This clonotype was detected a few times. This rearrangement joins TRBV24-1 to TRBJ1-5; a weak D match, TRBD1 (6 bases). Germline loops: CDR1 KGHDR, CDR2 SFDVKD. This CDR3 comprises 13 residues. The germline V and J ends were trimmed by 4 bases and 8 bases, with 11 bases remaining between them. CDR3: CATSDTGIEPQHF. The CDR3 DNA reads TGTGCCACCAGTGACACAGGGATCGAGCCCCAGCATTTT.

V gene TRBV2 combines with J gene TRBJ2-5; 8 bases match TRBD2. CDR1 is SNHLY, CDR2 FYNNEI, per germline. The V gene end was trimmed by 5 bases and the J gene end by 7 bases; junction bases not matched to a gene: 6. The length of the CDR3 is 13 residues. The CDR3 loop reads CASSTAGGVTQYF. CDR3 bases: TGTGCCAGCAGTACTGCGGGGGGCGTGACCCAGTACTTC.

This chain connects TRBV18 to TRBJ2-3; no firm D call. V lost 6 bases, J lost 5 bases, and 12 bases lay in between. The CDR3 length is 13 residues. Germline lookup yields CDR1 KGHSH and CDR2 LQKENI. CDR3 nucleotide sequence: TGTGCCAGCTCCTCTCCTTCGAGAGATACGCAGTATTTT. Amino acids: CASSSPSRDTQYF.

This clonotype was seen a handful of times. The chain combines TRBV5-1 with TRBJ1-2, with 9 bases that match TRBD1. The CDR3 length is 14 residues. Trimming took 6 bases from V and 3 from J; bases not matched to a gene: 6. Looked up from germline, CDR1 is SGHRS and CDR2 is YFSETQ. DNA for the CDR3: TGCGCCAGCAAGAGGGACAGGGCGTACTATGGCTACACCTTC. This sequence encodes CASKRDRAYYGYTF.

The chain carries TRBV15 and TRBJ1-4; no clear D. Germline V gene sequence: CDR1 LNHNV, CDR2 YYDKDF (reference sequence). V was cut by 1 base and J by 0 bases, with 6 bases left in between. The CDR3 runs to 15 residues. CDR3: CATSRGVSTNEKLFF. The CDR3 region has the DNA TGTGCCACCAGCAGAGGGGTATCAACTAATGAAAAACTGTTTTTT.

This clonotype was observed a few times. This chain joins TRBV7-9 and TRBJ2-1, with D tentatively TRBD1 or TRBD2 (5 bases each). Trimming removed 3 bases at V and 0 bases at J, with 12 bases between. The CDR3 is made up of 16 amino acids. CDR1 is SEHNR and CDR2 is FQNEAQ in the germline V gene (reference sequence). The CDR3: CASSFPFGGSYNEQFF. CDR3 nucleotide sequence: TGTGCCAGCAGCTTTCCCTTTGGGGGCTCCTACAATGAGCAGTTCTTC.

This clonotype came up a few times. The chain carries TRBV20-1 and TRBJ1-1, with TRBD1 matching over 8 bases. The CDR3 is 13 amino acids. Looked up from germline, CDR1 is DFQATT and CDR2 is SNEGSKA (reference sequence). Germline trimming cut 2 bases from V and 5 bases from J; bases unmatched to any gene: 4. In nucleotides, the CDR3 is TGCAGTGCTAGACAGGGGGCAAAGACTGAAGCTTTCTTT. It translates to CSARQGAKTEAFF.

The rearrangement uses TRBV19 and TRBJ2-1, with 9 nucleotides matching TRBD1. V was pared by 2 bases and J by 8 bases, with 7 bases of the junction left unmatched. The V gene's germline CDR1 is LNHDA and CDR2 SQIVND (reference sequence). CDR3 length equals 15 residues. The CDR3 DNA follows: TGTGCCAGTAGTATACCGGGACAGGGTGGACATGAGCAGTTCTTC. Translating it yields CASSIPGQGGHEQFF.

This clonotype was recorded a few times. The chain links TRBV6-1 to TRBJ2-2, with 8 bases lining up with TRBD2. The CDR3 loop spans 17 amino acids. The V gene's germline CDR1 is MNHNS and CDR2 SASEGT. The J segment lost 5 bases and the V segment lost 6 bases, leaving 14 bases of the junction unmatched. CDR3 region: CASRNDRRGATTGELFF. DNA for the CDR3: TGTGCCAGCAGAAACGACAGGCGGGGGGCGACGACCGGGGAGCTGTTTTTT.

This clonotype has just one count. V usage is TRBV5-6 and J usage is TRBJ1-2, with D possibly matching TRBD1 (6 bases). This CDR3 contains 15 residues. Germline lookup yields CDR1 SGHDT and CDR2 YYEEEE. V was pared by 8 bases and J by 8 bases, with 25 bases between. CDR3 coding DNA: TGTGCCAGTCGGATCGGACAGATTGGGGCGCGAGGCTACACCTTC. Amino acid sequence: CASRIGQIGARGYTF.

The rearrangement links TRBV20-1 to TRBJ1-2; the D gene is possibly TRBD1 (5 bases). This CDR3 has 14 residues. Germline V lookup: CDR1 DFQATT, CDR2 SNEGSKA (reference sequence). CDR3 sequence reads: CIRPVQGANYGYTF. The CDR3 DNA sequence: TGCATTCGGCCAGTGCAGGGCGCTAACTATGGCTACACCTTC.

This rearrangement joins TRBV28 to TRBJ2-7; D remains unclear. The CDR3 is 12 residues long. Germline lookup yields CDR1 MDHEN and CDR2 SYDVKM. Trimming left V 8 bases short and J 3 bases short, with 11 bases between. This chain's CDR3 is CASAVSDYEQYF. CDR3 coding DNA: TGTGCCAGCGCCGTTTCCGACTACGAGCAGTACTTC.

This clonotype was picked up a small number of times. This chain links TRBV20-1 with TRBJ1-5, with a weak D call TRBD1 (6 bases). Germline-derived CDR1 and CDR2 are DFQATT and SNEGSKA (reference sequence). The CDR3 loop spans 15 amino acids. V dropped 3 bases and J dropped 4 bases, with 16 bases sitting between them. CDR3 residues: CSASSQGSGNQPQHF. The CDR3 bases are TGCAGTGCTAGTTCCCAGGGGAGCGGTAATCAGCCCCAGCATTTT.

Only a few counts were recorded for this clonotype. The chain couples TRBV4-1 to TRBJ1-2; 8 bases agree with TRBD1. Germline V gives CDR1 MGHRA, CDR2 YSYEKL. The CDR3 sequence is 14 residues long. Trimming at V came to 4 bases and at J to 6 bases, leaving 7 bases not matched to a gene. The CDR3 sequence: CASSPMTGVHGYTF. CDR3 DNA sequence: TGCGCCAGCAGCCCGATGACAGGGGTGCATGGCTACACCTTC.

This sequence joins TRBV2 and TRBJ1-5; D perhaps matches TRBD1 (6 bases). The length of the CDR3 is 18 residues. Germline V gives CDR1 SNHLY, CDR2 FYNNEI. Trimming took off 7 bases at V and 2 bases at J, with 24 bases between the two ends. CDR3 sequence reads: CASTVGSRRGSGNQPQHF. DNA of the CDR3: TGTGCCAGCACAGTTGGCAGTCGCAGGGGTTCGGGCAATCAGCCCCAGCATTTT. Variable domain in full (rest from reference TRBV2 and TRBJ1-5): EPEVTQTPSHQVTQMGQEVILRCVPISNHLYFYWYRQILGQKVEFLVSFYNNEISEKSEIFDDQFSVERPDGSNFTLKIRSTKLEDSAMYFCASTVGSRRGSGNQPQHFGDGTRLSIL.

This clonotype was seen a handful of times. The CDR3 is CASSLMGQSFYEQYF. The CDR3 DNA follows: TGTGCCAGCAGTTTAATGGGACAGAGTTTCTACGAGCAGTACTTC. The V gene is TRBV12-3 or TRBV12-4, the J gene TRBJ2-7; TRBD1 matches 7 bases. V lost 2 bases to trimming and J lost 3 bases; unmatched junction nucleotides: 7. This CDR3 is built from 15 residues.

This clonotype showed up just a few times. V is TRBV20-1 and J is TRBJ2-1, with 7 bases that match TRBD2. V lost 6 bases, J lost 7 bases, and 6 bases stayed unmatched. Germline lookup yields CDR1 DFQATT and CDR2 SNEGSKA (reference sequence). The CDR3 is 12 amino acids. CDR3 region: CSAKIAGNEQFF. CDR3 DNA: TGCAGTGCGAAAATAGCGGGTAATGAGCAGTTCTTC.

This chain links TRBV9 with TRBJ2-7, with 9 bases fitting TRBD2. The CDR3 loop spans 16 amino acids. Germline V gene sequence: CDR1 SGDLS, CDR2 YYNGEE. Trimming at V came to 0 bases and at J to 4 bases, leaving 8 bases not matched to a gene. The CDR3 nucleotides are TGTGCCAGCAGCGTAGGCGGGACTAGCCCCATTTACGAGCAGTACTTC. It is translated as CASSVGGTSPIYEQYF.

The sample holds a few counts of this clonotype. The chain uses TRBV20-1 and TRBJ1-5; 7 positions agree with TRBD1. Germline V gene data show CDR1 as DFQATT and CDR2 as SNEGSKA (reference sequence). The CDR3 loop spans 15 amino acids. J gave up 4 bases and V 6 bases, and 12 bases lay outside the gene matches. The CDR3 spells CSAPEGRGTNQPQHF. The DNA for the CDR3 is TGCAGTGCCCCGGAGGGCAGGGGGACGAATCAGCCCCAGCATTTT.

This clonotype was counted a few times. Given the absence of the conserved phenylalanine or tryptophan at the CDR3 end, a read error is likely. No DNA is shown, since the ends of the CDR3 on it are uncertain; the CDR3 is the one TCRdb lists. The chain links TRBV29-1 to TRBJ1-1. The germline CDR1 and CDR2 sequences are SQVTM and ANQGSEA. Inclusive of both ends, the CDR3 amounts to 8 amino acids. CDR3 sequence reads: CSVEDGVV.

This chain connects TRBV12-3 or TRBV12-4 to TRBJ2-7; 8 bases align to TRBD2. The CDR3 loop spans 14 amino acids. With V trimmed by 4 bases and J by 6 bases, 8 bases remained unmatched. CDR3 protein: CASSSGLEGLEQYF. The CDR3 nucleotides read TGTGCCAGCAGTTCGGGACTAGAGGGGCTCGAGCAGTACTTC.

The chain recombines TRBV7-9 with TRBJ2-5, with 7 bases lining up with TRBD2. Germline loops: CDR1 SEHNR, CDR2 FQNEAQ (reference sequence). V lost 4 bases and J lost 3; bases outside the gene matches: 5. CDR3 length: 14 amino acids. The CDR3 reads CASSYLGREETQYF. DNA for the CDR3: TGTGCCAGCAGCTACTTGGGGAGGGAAGAGACCCAGTACTTC.

The chain uses TRBV7-8 and TRBJ2-1, with 11 bases identical to TRBD2. The CDR3 extends over 20 amino acids. V lost 1 base to trimming and J lost 0 bases; unmatched junction nucleotides: 11. The germline gives CDR1 SGHVS, CDR2 FQNEAQ. Here the CDR3 DNA reads TGTGCCAGCAGCTTAGTAGTTGGGACTAGCGGTAACACCTCCTACAATGAGCAGTTCTTC. It codes for CASSLVVGTSGNTSYNEQFF.

The chain recombines TRBV9 with TRBJ1-3; maybe TRBD1 (6 bases). Germline CDR1 SGDLS, CDR2 YYNGEE. Between the trimmed V and J ends, which lost 4 bases and 2 bases, there was a span of 13 bases. The CDR3 contains 15 residues. The CDR3: CASSPRGSTGNTIYF. CDR3 DNA sequence: TGTGCCAGCAGCCCCAGGGGATCCACTGGAAACACCATATATTTT.

This chain links TRBV24-1 with TRBJ2-5, with TRBD2 identical over 14 bases. The V gene end was trimmed by 3 bases and the J gene end by 4 bases; junction bases not matched to a gene: 6. This CDR3 comprises 17 residues. CDR1 KGHDR and CDR2 SFDVKD come from the germline V gene. The CDR3 bases are TGTGCCACCAGTGATCCCGGCGGACTAGCGGGGGGAGAGACCCAGTACTTC. Translating gives CATSDPGGLAGGETQYF.

This clonotype was found a few times. The J gene is TRBJ1-1, the V gene TRBV30, with no clear D. Looked up from germline, CDR1 is GTSNPN and CDR2 is SVGIG (reference sequence). This CDR3 spans 14 amino acids. The V gene lost 7 bases and the J gene lost 1 base, with 16 bases spanning the gap. CDR3 bases: TGTGCCTCTATTCCGAGGCAGTCGAACACTGAAGCTTTCTTT. This sequence encodes CASIPRQSNTEAFF.

This clonotype has only a few counts. V usage is TRBV7-8 and J usage is TRBJ2-5; D uncertain. V was clipped by 1 base and J by 2 bases, with 11 bases between them. This CDR3 has 15 amino acids. CDR1 and CDR2 (germline): SGHVS, FQNEAQ. CDR3 region: CASSLGEGNQETQYF. The CDR3 DNA is TGTGCCAGCAGCTTAGGAGAAGGGAATCAAGAGACCCAGTACTTC. Together with reference TRBV7-8 and TRBJ2-5, the CDR3 gives the full variable domain: GAGVSQSPRYKVAKRGQDVALRCDPISGHVSLFWYQQALGQGPEFLTYFQNEAQLDKSGLPSDRFFAERPEGSVSTLKIQRTQQEDSAVYLCASSLGEGNQETQYFGPGTRLLVL.

This chain links TRBV5-1 with TRBJ2-2; no firm D call. This CDR3 is built from 14 residues. Trimming took off 4 bases at V and 6 bases at J, with 13 bases between the two ends. In germline, CDR1 is SGHRS, CDR2 YFSETQ. CDR3 sequence: CASSPSQVPGELFF. For the CDR3, the DNA is TGCGCCAGCAGCCCCTCCCAGGTTCCCGGGGAGCTGTTTTTT. The full variable domain, in which reference TRBV5-1 and TRBJ2-2 provide the parts outside the CDR3, is KAGVTQTPRYLIKTRGQQVTLSCSPISGHRSVSWYQQTPGQGLQFLFEYFSETQRNKGNFPGRFSGRQFSNSRSEMNVSTLELGDSALYLCASSPSQVPGELFFGEGSRLTVL.